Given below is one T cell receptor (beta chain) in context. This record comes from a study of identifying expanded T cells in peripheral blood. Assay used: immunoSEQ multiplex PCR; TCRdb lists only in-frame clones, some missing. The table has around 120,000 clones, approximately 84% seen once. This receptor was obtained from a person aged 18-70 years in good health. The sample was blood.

The DNA of the CDR3 is TGTGCCAGCAGCGTAGGCGGGCTTGATCACCAAGAGACCCAGTACTTC. Its protein is CASSVGGLDHQETQYF. V and J are TRBV9 and TRBJ2-5; tentative D call: TRBD2 (5 bases). The CDR3 extends over 16 amino acids. The V gene lost 0 bases and the J gene lost 0 bases, with 12 bases spanning the gap. Germline values: CDR1 SGDLS, CDR2 YYNGEE.